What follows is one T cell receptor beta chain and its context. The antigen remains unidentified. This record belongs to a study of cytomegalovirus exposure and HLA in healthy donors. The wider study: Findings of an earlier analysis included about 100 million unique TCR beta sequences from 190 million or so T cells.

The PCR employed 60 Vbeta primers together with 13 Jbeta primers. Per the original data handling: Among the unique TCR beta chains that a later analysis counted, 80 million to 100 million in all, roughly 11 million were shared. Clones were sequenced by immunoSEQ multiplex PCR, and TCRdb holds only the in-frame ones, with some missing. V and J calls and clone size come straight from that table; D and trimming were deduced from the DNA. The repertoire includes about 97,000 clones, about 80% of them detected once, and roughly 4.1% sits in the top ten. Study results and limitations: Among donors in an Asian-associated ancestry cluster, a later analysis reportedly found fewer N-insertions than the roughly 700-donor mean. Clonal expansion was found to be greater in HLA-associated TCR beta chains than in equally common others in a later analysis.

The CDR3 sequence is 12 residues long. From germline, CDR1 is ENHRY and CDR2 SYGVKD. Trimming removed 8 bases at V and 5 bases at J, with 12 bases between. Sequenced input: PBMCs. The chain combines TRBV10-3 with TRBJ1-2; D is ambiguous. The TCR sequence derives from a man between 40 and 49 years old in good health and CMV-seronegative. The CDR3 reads CAIAGSLYGYTF. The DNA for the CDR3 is TGTGCCATCGCGGGAAGTTTGTATGGCTACACCTTC.